The T cell receptor (beta chain) described here comes from a study of OX40 agonist ivuxolimab in advanced cancers. Study context: Males comprised around four fifths of the group, whose mean age was approximately 61 years (range roughly 20 to 90). One patient with hepatocellular carcinoma and two with cutaneous melanoma, three in all, had partial responses. The study's findings and limits: Determination of antigen specificity was not performed for the expanded peripheral T cells.

The repertoire was sequenced with immunoSEQ multiplex PCR; TCRdb's copy has only in-frame clones and lacks some. The data hold about 70,000 clones, with approximately 89% observed a single time. Autoimmune disease history or systemic immunosuppression excluded patients. Germline CDR1 is SGHDT and CDR2 is YYEEEE. Losses at the gene ends were 0 bases for V and 4 bases for J; bases not matched to a gene: 2. The CDR3 has 14 amino acids. A remark on this clone: Its antigen is currently unknown.

The sequence was obtained from an adult with an advanced solid tumor such as melanoma, head and neck, liver or kidney cancer. V usage is TRBV5-6 and J usage is TRBJ1-2; 8 nucleotides agree with TRBD1. Source: CD4+ or CD8+ T cells sorted from blood, taken in a trial of the OX40 agonist ivuxolimab. The CDR3 DNA follows: TGTGCCAGCAGCTTGGCAGGGGGCGCCTATGGCTACACCTTC. It codes for CASSLAGGAYGYTF.